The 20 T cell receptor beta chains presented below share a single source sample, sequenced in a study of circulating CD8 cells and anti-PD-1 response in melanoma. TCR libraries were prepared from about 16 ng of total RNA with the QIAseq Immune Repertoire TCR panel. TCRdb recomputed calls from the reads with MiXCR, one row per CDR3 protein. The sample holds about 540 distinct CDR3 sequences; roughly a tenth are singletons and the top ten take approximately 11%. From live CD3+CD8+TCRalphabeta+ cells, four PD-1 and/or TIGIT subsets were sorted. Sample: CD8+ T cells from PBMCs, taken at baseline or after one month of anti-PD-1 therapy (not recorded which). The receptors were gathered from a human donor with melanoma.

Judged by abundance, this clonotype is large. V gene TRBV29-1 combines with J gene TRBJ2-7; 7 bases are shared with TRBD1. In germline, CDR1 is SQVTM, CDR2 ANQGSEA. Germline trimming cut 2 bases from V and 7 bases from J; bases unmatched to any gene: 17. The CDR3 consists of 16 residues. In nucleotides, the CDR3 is TGCAGCGTTGAACTATCTAGGGGACAGCTCTTGGGGGAGCAGTACTTC. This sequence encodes CSVELSRGQLLGEQYF.

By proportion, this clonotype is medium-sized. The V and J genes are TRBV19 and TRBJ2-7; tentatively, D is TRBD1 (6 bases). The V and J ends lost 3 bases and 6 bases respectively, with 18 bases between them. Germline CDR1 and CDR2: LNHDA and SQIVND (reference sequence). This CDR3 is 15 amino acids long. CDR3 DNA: TGTGCCAGTAGTATCGCCGGACAGTCGCCTATCGAGCAGTACTTC. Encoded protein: CASSIAGQSPIEQYF.

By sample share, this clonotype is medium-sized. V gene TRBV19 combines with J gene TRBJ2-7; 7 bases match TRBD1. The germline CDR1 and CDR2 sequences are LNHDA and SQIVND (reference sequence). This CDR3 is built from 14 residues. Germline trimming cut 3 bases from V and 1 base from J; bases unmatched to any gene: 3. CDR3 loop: CASSMMTGSYEQYF. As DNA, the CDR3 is TGTGCCAGTAGTATGATGACAGGGTCCTACGAGCAGTACTTC.

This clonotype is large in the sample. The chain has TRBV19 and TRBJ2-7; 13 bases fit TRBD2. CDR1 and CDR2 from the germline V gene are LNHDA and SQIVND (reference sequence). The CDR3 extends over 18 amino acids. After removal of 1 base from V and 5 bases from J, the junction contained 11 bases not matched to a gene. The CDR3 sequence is CASSIVFGWTSGGHEQYF. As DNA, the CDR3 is TGTGCCAGTAGTATAGTATTCGGCTGGACTAGCGGGGGCCACGAGCAGTACTTC.

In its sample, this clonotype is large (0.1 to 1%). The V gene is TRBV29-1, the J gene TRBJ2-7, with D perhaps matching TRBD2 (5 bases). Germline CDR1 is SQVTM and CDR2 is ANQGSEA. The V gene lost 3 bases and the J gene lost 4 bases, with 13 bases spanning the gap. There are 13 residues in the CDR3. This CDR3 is CSVEFREGYEQYF. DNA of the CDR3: TGCAGCGTTGAGTTTCGGGAAGGGTACGAGCAGTACTTC.

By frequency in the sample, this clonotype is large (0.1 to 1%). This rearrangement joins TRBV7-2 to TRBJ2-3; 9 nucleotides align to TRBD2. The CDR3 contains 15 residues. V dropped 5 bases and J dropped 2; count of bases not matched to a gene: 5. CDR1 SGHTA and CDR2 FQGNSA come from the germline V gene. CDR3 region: CASSRQRGDTDTQYF. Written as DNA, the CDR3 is TGTGCCAGCAGCCGACAGCGGGGGGACACAGATACGCAGTATTTT.

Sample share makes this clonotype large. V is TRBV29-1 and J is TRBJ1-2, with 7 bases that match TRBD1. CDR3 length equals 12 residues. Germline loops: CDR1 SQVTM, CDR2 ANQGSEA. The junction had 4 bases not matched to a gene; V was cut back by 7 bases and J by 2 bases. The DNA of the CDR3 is TGCAGCGCCCAGGGGGAGAACTATGGCTACACCTTC. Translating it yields CSAQGENYGYTF.

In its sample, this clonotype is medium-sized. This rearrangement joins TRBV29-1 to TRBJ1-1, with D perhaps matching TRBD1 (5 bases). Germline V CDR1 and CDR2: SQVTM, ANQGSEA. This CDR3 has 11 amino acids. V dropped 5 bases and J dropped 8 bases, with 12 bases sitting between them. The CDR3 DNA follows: TGCAGCGTTCGTGGGGCTCCCGAAGCTTTCTTT. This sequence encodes CSVRGAPEAFF.

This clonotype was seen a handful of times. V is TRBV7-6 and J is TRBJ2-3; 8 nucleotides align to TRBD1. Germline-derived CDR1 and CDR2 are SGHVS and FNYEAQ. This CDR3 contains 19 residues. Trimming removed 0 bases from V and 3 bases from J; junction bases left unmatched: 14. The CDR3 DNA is TGTGCCAGCAGCTTAGCGAGAGGGCAGGGGGCGCTTCGGACAGATACGCAGTATTTT. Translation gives CASSLARGQGALRTDTQYF.

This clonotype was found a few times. The CDR3 DNA is TGTGCCAGTAGTATAGGACAGACTGAAGCTTTCTTT. Protein product: CASSIGQTEAFF. The chain links TRBV19 to TRBJ1-1; TRBD1 is a possible D gene (5 bases). The CDR3 runs 12 residues. The V end was cut by 1 base, the J end by 5 bases, with 5 bases between. Germline-derived CDR1 and CDR2 are LNHDA and SQIVND (reference sequence).

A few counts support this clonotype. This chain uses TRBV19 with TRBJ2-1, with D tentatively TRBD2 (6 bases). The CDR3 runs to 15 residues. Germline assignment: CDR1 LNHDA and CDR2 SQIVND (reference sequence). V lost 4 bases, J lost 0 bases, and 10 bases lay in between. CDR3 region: CASSSSGSSYNEQFF. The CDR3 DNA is TGTGCCAGTAGTAGTAGCGGTAGCTCCTACAATGAGCAGTTCTTC.

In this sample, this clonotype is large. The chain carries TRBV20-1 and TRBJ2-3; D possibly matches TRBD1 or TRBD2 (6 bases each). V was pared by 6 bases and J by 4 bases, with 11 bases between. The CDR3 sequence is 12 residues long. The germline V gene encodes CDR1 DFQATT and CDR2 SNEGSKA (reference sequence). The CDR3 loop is CSAGGGADTQYF. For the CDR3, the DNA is TGCAGTGCCGGAGGGGGAGCAGATACGCAGTATTTT.

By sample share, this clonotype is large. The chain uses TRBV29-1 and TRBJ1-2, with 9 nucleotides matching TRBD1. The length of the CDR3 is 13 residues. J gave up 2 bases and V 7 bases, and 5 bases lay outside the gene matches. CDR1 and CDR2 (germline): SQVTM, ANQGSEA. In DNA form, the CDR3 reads TGCAGCGCTAGTGGGACAGGGAACTATGGCTACACCTTC. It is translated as CSASGTGNYGYTF. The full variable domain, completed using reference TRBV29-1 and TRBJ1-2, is SAVISQKPSRDICQRGTSLTIQCQVDSQVTMMFWYRQQPGQSLTLIATANQGSEATYESGFVIDKFPISRPNLTFSTLTVSNMSPEDSSIYLCSASGTGNYGYTFGSGTRLTVV.

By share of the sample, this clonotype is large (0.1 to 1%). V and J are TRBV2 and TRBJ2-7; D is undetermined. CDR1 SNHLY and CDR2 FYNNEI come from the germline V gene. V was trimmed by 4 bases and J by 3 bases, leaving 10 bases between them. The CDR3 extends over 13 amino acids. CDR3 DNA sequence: TGTGCCAGCAGTGTGGGCATGATCTACGAGCAGTACTTC. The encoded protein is CASSVGMIYEQYF.

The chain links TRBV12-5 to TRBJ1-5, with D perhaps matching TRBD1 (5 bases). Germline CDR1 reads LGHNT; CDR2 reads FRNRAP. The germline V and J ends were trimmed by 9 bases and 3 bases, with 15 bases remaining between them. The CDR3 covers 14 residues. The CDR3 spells CASLFRQFNQPQHF. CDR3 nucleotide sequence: TGTGCTAGCCTATTTAGACAGTTCAATCAGCCCCAGCATTTT.

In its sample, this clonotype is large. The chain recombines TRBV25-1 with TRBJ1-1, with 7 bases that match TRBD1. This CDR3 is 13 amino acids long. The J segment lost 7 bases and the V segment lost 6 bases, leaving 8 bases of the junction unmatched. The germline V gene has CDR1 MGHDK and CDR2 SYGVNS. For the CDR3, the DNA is TGTGCCAGCAGGGAAAGGGGGCTGGGTGAAGCTTTCTTT. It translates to CASRERGLGEAFF.

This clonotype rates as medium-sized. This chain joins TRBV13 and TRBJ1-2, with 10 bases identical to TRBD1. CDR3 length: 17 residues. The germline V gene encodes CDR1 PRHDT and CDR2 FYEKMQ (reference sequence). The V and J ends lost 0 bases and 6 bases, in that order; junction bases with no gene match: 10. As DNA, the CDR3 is TGTGCCAGCAGCTTAGGCCTCGACAGGGGGCGCGAGGATGGCTACACCTTC. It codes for CASSLGLDRGREDGYTF.

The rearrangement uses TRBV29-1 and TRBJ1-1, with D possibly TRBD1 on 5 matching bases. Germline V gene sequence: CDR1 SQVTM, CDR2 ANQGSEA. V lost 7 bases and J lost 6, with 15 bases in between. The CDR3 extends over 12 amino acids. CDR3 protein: CSAEGWDAEAFF. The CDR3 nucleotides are TGCAGCGCAGAGGGTTGGGACGCTGAAGCTTTCTTT.

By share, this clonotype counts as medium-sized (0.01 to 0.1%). The CDR3 sequence is CASSQSHPRELFF. As DNA, the CDR3 is TGCGCCAGCAGTCAATCGCACCCGAGGGAGCTGTTTTTT. V gene TRBV23-1 combines with J gene TRBJ2-2; D call uncertain. TRBV23-1 is flagged as an ORF with uncertain function. The CDR3 has 13 amino acids. V lost 0 bases to trimming and J lost 9 bases, with 8 bases between them.

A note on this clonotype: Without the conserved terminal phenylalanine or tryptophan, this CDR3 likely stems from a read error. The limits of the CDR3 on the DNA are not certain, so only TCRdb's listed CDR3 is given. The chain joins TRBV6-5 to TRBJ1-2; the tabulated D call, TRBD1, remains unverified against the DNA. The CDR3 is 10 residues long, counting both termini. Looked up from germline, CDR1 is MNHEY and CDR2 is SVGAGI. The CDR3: CASSGQGRLI.